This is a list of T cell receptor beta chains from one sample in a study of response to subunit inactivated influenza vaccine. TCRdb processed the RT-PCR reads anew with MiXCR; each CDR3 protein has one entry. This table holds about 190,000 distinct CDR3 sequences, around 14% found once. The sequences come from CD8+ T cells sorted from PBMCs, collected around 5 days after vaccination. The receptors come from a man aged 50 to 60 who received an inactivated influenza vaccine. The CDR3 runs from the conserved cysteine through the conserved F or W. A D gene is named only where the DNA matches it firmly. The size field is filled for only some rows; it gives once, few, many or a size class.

CASSPSWATEGDGYTF | TGTGCCAGCAGCCCCTCGTGGGCAACAGAAGGGGATGGCTACACCTTC | . | . | TRBJ1-2 | TRBV4-2
CATAPSGATYEQYF | TGTGCCACAGCCCCTAGCGGGGCAACCTACGAGCAGTACTTC | few | TRBD2 | TRBJ2-7 | TRBV6-2/TRBV6-3
CASSVRQGLPSYEQYF | TGTGCCAGCAGCGTCCGACAAGGTCTGCCCTCCTACGAGCAGTACTTC | . | . | TRBJ2-7 | TRBV3-1
CATSRDPWEGTSYEQYF | TGTGCCACCAGCAGAGATCCGTGGGAGGGAACGTCCTACGAGCAGTACTTC | few | TRBD2 | TRBJ2-7 | TRBV15
CASSLGWGLKDPQETQYF | TGTGCCAGCAGCTTAGGATGGGGACTAAAGGACCCCCAGGAGACCCAGTACTTC | . | TRBD2 | TRBJ2-5 | TRBV11-2
CASTTPSGTALPYNEQFF | TGTGCCAGCACCACGCCGTCTGGGACAGCCTTACCCTACAATGAGCAGTTCTTC | . | TRBD1 | TRBJ2-1 | TRBV12-3/TRBV12-4
CASTLGAGGETQYF | TGTGCCAGCACCCTAGGTGCGGGGGGGGAGACCCAGTACTTC | . | TRBD2 | TRBJ2-5 | TRBV7-8
CASSISGQGLDTQYF | TGTGCCAGCAGCATTAGTGGGCAGGGGTTAGATACGCAGTATTTT | few | . | TRBJ2-3 | TRBV9
CASSQVVPTSGNNEQFF | TGTGCCAGCAGCCAAGTTGTCCCTACTAGCGGAAACAATGAGCAGTTCTTC | few | TRBD2 | TRBJ2-1 | TRBV3-1
CASRPRGPGSTEAFF | TGTGCCAGCAGACCTAGGGGCCCGGGCAGCACTGAAGCTTTCTTT | many | . | TRBJ1-1 | TRBV5-5
CASSVPGTDNTGELFF | TGTGCCAGCAGCGTACCGGGGACGGACAACACCGGGGAGCTGTTTTTT | . | . | TRBJ2-2 | TRBV9
CASRGWTGRSYEQYF | TGTGCCAGCAGAGGGTGGACAGGGAGGTCCTACGAGCAGTACTTC | many | TRBD1 | TRBJ2-7 | TRBV3-1
CSVPGGAGDTQYF | TGCAGCGTACCGGGGGGGGCCGGAGATACGCAGTATTTT | . | TRBD2 | TRBJ2-3 | TRBV29-1
CASSSRDARDTQYF | TGTGCCAGCAGTTCACGGGACGCCCGAGATACGCAGTATTTT | many | . | TRBJ2-3 | TRBV12-3/TRBV12-4
CASSVEFGGPDTQYF | TGCGCCAGCAGCGTGGAGTTTGGTGGCCCAGATACGCAGTATTTT | . | . | TRBJ2-3 | TRBV4-3
CASSYTSGVRYF | TGTGCCAGCAGCTACACTAGCGGGGTGCGGTACTTC | . | TRBD2 | TRBJ2-7 | TRBV7-2
CASSAGTVTEAFF | TGTGCCAGCAGCGCCGGGACAGTCACTGAAGCTTTCTTT | few | TRBD1 | TRBJ1-1 | TRBV7-9
CSVEDSYGQGYGYTF | TGCAGCGTTGAGGATAGTTACGGACAGGGGTATGGCTACACCTTC | many | TRBD1 | TRBJ1-2 | TRBV29-1
CASSFVTGYEQFF | TGTGCCAGCAGTTTCGTTACAGGCTACGAGCAGTTCTTC | . | . | TRBJ2-1 | TRBV27
CASSLGPHVLTF | TGTGCCAGCAGTTTGGGACCCCACGTCCTGACTTTC | many | . | TRBJ2-6 | TRBV12-3/TRBV12-4
CASSQDTGGSYEQYF | TGTGCCAGCAGCCAAGATACAGGGGGCTCCTACGAGCAGTACTTC | few | TRBD1 | TRBJ2-7 | TRBV4-2
CSVERGTPYEQYF | TGCAGCGTTGAAAGGGGTACACCCTACGAGCAGTACTTC | few | . | TRBJ2-7 | TRBV29-1
CASSQVSGPGTEAFF | TGTGCCAGCAGCCAAGTATCGGGGCCGGGGACTGAAGCTTTCTTT | . | . | TRBJ1-1 | TRBV3-1
CASSQEVRATPYEQYF | TGTGCCAGCAGCCAAGAGGTCAGAGCAACCCCTTACGAGCAGTACTTC | . | . | TRBJ2-7 | TRBV3-1
CASSASYRGRGNTIYF | TGTGCCAGCAGTGCCAGCTACAGGGGTCGGGGAAACACCATATATTTT | few | TRBD1 | TRBJ1-3 | TRBV28
CASSLVLAWDTQYF | TGTGCCAGCAGTTTAGTACTAGCTTGGGATACGCAGTATTTT | many | . | TRBJ2-3 | TRBV12-3/TRBV12-4
CSASTGLNTEAFF | TGCAGTGCCAGTACCGGACTGAACACTGAAGCTTTCTTT | few | . | TRBJ1-1 | TRBV20-1
CASSQDGQGSLETQYF | TGCGCCAGCAGCCAAGATGGGCAGGGGTCACTGGAGACCCAGTACTTC | . | . | TRBJ2-5 | TRBV4-3
CARGTGGYTF | TGTGCCAGAGGAACAGGGGGCTACACCTTC | . | . | TRBJ1-2 | TRBV25-1
CASSSDSSNEQFF | TGTGCCAGCAGCTCGGACAGCTCCAATGAGCAGTTCTTC | few | . | TRBJ2-1 | TRBV7-7
CASSRTVRGELFF | TGTGCCAGCAGTCGAACAGTTCGCGGGGAGCTGTTTTTT | many | . | TRBJ2-2 | TRBV28
CASSQDRSSGDISYEQYF | TGCGCCAGCAGCCAAGATCGGTCTAGCGGGGACATCTCCTACGAGCAGTACTTC | few | TRBD2 | TRBJ2-7 | TRBV4-3
CSVRDPKGDGYTF | TGCAGCGTCCGGGACCCTAAAGGGGATGGCTACACCTTC | few | . | TRBJ1-2 | TRBV29-1
CASSVGESGWETQYF | TGTGCCAGCAGCGTAGGGGAGTCGGGATGGGAGACCCAGTACTTC | many | . | TRBJ2-5 | TRBV9
CASSNKLGPILF | TGTGCCAGCAGTAATAAACTAGGACCTATACTCTTC | few | . | TRBJ2-1 | TRBV7-3
CASSWEGSTDTQYF | TGTGCCAGCAGTTGGGAGGGGAGCACAGATACGCAGTATTTT | . | TRBD2 | TRBJ2-3 | TRBV6-2/TRBV6-3
CASSHGTVSYEQYF | TGTGCCAGCAGTCACGGGACAGTCTCCTACGAGCAGTACTTC | . | TRBD1 | TRBJ2-7 | TRBV28
CASSPDWAAGGNTIYF | TGTGCCAGCAGCCCGGACTGGGCAGCGGGGGGAAACACCATATATTTT | . | . | TRBJ1-3 | TRBV13
CASSSERGSDEQYF | TGCGCCAGCAGCTCAGAACGGGGTTCTGACGAGCAGTACTTC | . | . | TRBJ2-7 | TRBV5-1
CASSNGVAGNYEQYF | TGTGCCAGCAGCAATGGGGTAGCGGGGAACTACGAGCAGTACTTC | . | TRBD2 | TRBJ2-7 | TRBV9
CASSLGGFGMNEQFF | TGTGCCAGCAGTTTAGGCGGGTTCGGTATGAATGAGCAGTTCTTC | . | . | TRBJ2-1 | TRBV12-3/TRBV12-4
CSVAFYEVAYEQYF | TGCAGCGTTGCTTTTTACGAGGTGGCCTACGAGCAGTACTTC | few | . | TRBJ2-7 | TRBV29-1
CASGDTSYEQYF | TGTGCCAGCGGGGACACCTCCTACGAGCAGTACTTC | . | . | TRBJ2-7 | TRBV7-9
CASSPGPFMGNTIYF | TGTGCCAGCAGCCCGGGACCCTTCATGGGAAACACCATATATTTT | few | . | TRBJ1-3 | TRBV7-8
CASGVQGLAYEQYF | TGCGCCAGCGGGGTACAGGGCTTGGCCTACGAGCAGTACTTC | many | . | TRBJ2-7 | TRBV10-2
CASSLAASSYNEQFF | TGTGCCAGCAGCTTAGCGGCTAGCTCCTACAATGAGCAGTTCTTC | . | . | TRBJ2-1 | TRBV7-8
CASSLAGTINPNTGELFF | TGTGCCAGCAGCTTAGCCGGGACTATCAACCCGAACACCGGGGAGCTGTTTTTT | few | TRBD2 | TRBJ2-2 | TRBV3-1
CASSHGTGGTEAFF | TGTGCCAGCAGCCATGGGACAGGGGGTACTGAAGCTTTCTTT | few | TRBD1 | TRBJ1-1 | TRBV28
CASRVGTSGSDTQYF | TGTGCCAGCAGAGTTGGGACTAGCGGATCGGATACGCAGTATTTT | few | TRBD2 | TRBJ2-3 | TRBV28
CASSRGQRSYEQYF | TGTGCCAGCAGTCGGGGACAGCGATCCTACGAGCAGTACTTC | . | TRBD1 | TRBJ2-7 | TRBV27
CASSPPGTGGGYTF | TGTGCCAGCAGTCCCCCTGGGACAGGGGGAGGCTACACCTTC | many | TRBD1 | TRBJ1-2 | TRBV28
CASSNTCAVGNQPQHF | TGTGCCAGCAGCAACACTTGCGCGGTCGGCAATCAGCCCCAGCATTTT | few | . | TRBJ1-5 | TRBV21-1
CASSSTPGLIGELFF | TGTGCTAGCAGCTCAACCCCCGGGCTGATCGGGGAGCTGTTTTTT | many | . | TRBJ2-2 | TRBV7-7